Each of the 5 T cell receptor beta chains below was sequenced from the same sample in a study of T-cell memory formation after mild COVID-19. TCRdb re-called the 5' RACE reads through MiXCR, storing one row per CDR3 protein. The table records under 600,000 distinct CDR3 sequences, roughly 21% of them present only once. What was sequenced was PBMCs or a T cell subset sorted from them (not recorded which). These receptors were collected from an adult woman who had mild COVID-19 (a few samples of this study predate the infection). Cell type and time point are not known.

This clonotype was seen more than once but under ten times. The rearrangement links TRBV4-1 to TRBJ2-7; TRBD2 aligns across 10 bases. Germline lookup yields CDR1 MGHRA and CDR2 YSYEKL. CDR3 length: 15 amino acids. J lost 2 bases, V lost 2 bases, and 3 bases had no gene match. CDR3 sequence: CASSQLAGATYEQYF. The CDR3 nucleotides read TGCGCCAGCAGCCAACTAGCGGGGGCCACCTACGAGCAGTACTTC.

The gene calls are TRBV4-2 and TRBJ1-3; TRBD1 matches at 8 bases. Per germline, CDR1 LGHNA and CDR2 YNFKEQ. Germline trimming cut 4 bases from V and 0 bases from J; bases unmatched to any gene: 11. This CDR3 has 18 residues. CDR3 sequence: CASSPPSGQGTSGNTIYF. The CDR3 DNA reads as TGTGCCAGCAGCCCACCATCCGGACAGGGAACCTCTGGAAACACCATATATTTT.

In its sample, this clonotype was seen many times. The V call is TRBV2, the J call TRBJ2-1; 14 positions match TRBD2. V trimming: 7 bases; J trimming: 9 bases; junction bases outside the gene matches: 5. This CDR3 has 14 residues. CDR1 and CDR2 from the germline V gene are SNHLY and FYNNEI. CDR3 loop: CASKGTSGRGEQFF. The CDR3 DNA reads as TGTGCCAGCAAGGGGACTAGCGGGAGAGGTGAGCAGTTCTTC. Together with reference TRBV2 and TRBJ2-1, the CDR3 gives the full variable domain: EPEVTQTPSHQVTQMGQEVILRCVPISNHLYFYWYRQILGQKVEFLVSFYNNEISEKSEIFDDQFSVERPDGSNFTLKIRSTKLEDSAMYFCASKGTSGRGEQFFGPGTRLTVL.

This clonotype showed up just a few times. The CDR3 bases are TGTGCCAGCAGTCTACCGACGGGGAGGCGGTGGGGACAGGGGGCGGAGGCGGAGACCCAGTACTTC. Translation: CASSLPTGRRWGQGAEAETQYF. This chain connects TRBV7-8 to TRBJ2-5; TRBD1 agrees at 12 bases. The length of the CDR3 is 22 residues. Germline CDR1 reads SGHVS; CDR2 reads FQNEAQ. The J segment lost 5 bases and the V segment lost 6 bases, leaving 28 bases of the junction unmatched.

This clonotype was seen ten or more times. The V call is TRBV12-3 or TRBV12-4, the J call TRBJ2-3, with TRBD1 matching over 7 bases. V shed 5 bases and J 1 base; nucleotides not matched to a gene: 6. CDR3 length: 15 amino acids. In DNA, the CDR3 is TGTGCCAGCAGTGCCCGACAGGGCGGCACAGATACGCAGTATTTT. This codes for CASSARQGGTDTQYF.